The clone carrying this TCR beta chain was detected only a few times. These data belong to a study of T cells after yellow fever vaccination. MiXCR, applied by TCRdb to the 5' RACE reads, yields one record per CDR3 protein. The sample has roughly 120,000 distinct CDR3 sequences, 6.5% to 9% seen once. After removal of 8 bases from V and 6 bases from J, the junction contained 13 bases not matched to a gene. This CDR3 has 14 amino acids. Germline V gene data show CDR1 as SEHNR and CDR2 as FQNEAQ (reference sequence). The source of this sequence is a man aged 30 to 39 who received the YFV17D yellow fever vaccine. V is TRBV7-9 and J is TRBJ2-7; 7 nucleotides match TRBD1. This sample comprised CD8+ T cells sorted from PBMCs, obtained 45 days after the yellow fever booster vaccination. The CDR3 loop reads CASQTGFDRGEQYF. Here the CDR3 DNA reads TGTGCCAGCCAGACAGGGTTTGATCGTGGCGAGCAGTACTTC.